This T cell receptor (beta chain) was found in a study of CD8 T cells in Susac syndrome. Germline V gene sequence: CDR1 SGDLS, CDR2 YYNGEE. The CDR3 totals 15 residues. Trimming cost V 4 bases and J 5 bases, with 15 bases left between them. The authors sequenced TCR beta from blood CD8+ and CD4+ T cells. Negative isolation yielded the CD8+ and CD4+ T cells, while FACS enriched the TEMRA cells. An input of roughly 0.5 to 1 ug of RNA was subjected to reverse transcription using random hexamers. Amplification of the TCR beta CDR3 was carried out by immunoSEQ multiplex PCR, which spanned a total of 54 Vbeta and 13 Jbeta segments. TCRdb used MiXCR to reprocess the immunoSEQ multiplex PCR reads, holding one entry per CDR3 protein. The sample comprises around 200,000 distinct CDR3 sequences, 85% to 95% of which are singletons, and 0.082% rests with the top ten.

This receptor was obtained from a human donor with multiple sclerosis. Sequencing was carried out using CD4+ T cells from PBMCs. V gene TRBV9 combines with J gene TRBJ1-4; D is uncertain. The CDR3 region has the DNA TGTGCCAGCAGCATAAACGGGATAGGCAATGAAAAACTGTTTTTT. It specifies CASSINGIGNEKLFF.